The following is a T cell receptor (beta chain) sequence with its context. CDR3 length: 15 residues. Trimming left V 2 bases short and J 8 bases short, with 18 bases between. CDR1 MNHEY and CDR2 SMNVEV come from the germline V gene (reference sequence). This entry belongs to a study of T cell changes during pregnancy in multiple sclerosis. Data came from immunoSEQ multiplex PCR; TCRdb stores just in-frame clones and leaves some out. The sample yields 70,000 to 95,000 clones, around 93% seen once. This specimen consisted of peripheral blood, obtained in the second trimester of pregnancy. This sequence was found in a female donor with multiple sclerosis, enrolled in a pregnancy study. The V call is TRBV27, the J call TRBJ1-2; D possibly corresponds to TRBD1 (6 bases). CDR3 sequence: CASSLVPQGIRGYTF. For the CDR3, the DNA is TGTGCCAGCAGTTTAGTTCCACAGGGAATTAGAGGCTACACCTTC.